The clone carrying this T cell receptor beta chain has ten or more counts. TCRdb reprocessed the PCR reads via MiXCR and lists one record per CDR3 protein. The table includes roughly 6,000 distinct CDR3 sequences, around 15% detected once. This CDR3 comprises 12 residues. The V end was cut by 7 bases, the J end by 2 bases, with 9 bases between. CDR1 is MNHNS and CDR2 is SASEGT in the germline V gene. The data were taken from a study of tumor-infiltrating lymphocytes in oesophageal squamous cell carcinoma. V is TRBV6-1 and J is TRBJ2-7; D ambiguous. The sequenced sample consisted of normal esophageal tissue next to the tumor. This sequence originates from a male donor with esophageal squamous cell carcinoma. The CDR3, as DNA: TGTGCCAGCAATGGCGGAGCCTACGAGCAGTACTTC. Encoded protein: CASNGGAYEQYF.